Following are 16 T cell receptor beta chains from one sample sequenced in a study of control samples from healthy donors and cancer patients. Clones were read by immunoSEQ multiplex PCR, and TCRdb kept only the in-frame ones, dropping some. The table has roughly 200,000 clones, just under 95% seen once. The specimen sequenced was blood. All receptors derive from a man between 50 and 59 years old in good health.

On this clone: An end of the junction does not agree with germline; a read error may underlie this. The chain combines TRBV7-7 with TRBJ2-6; 7 bases align to TRBD2. Germline values: CDR1 SSHAT, CDR2 FNYEAQ (reference sequence). This CDR3 comprises 18 residues. CDR3 protein: CASSLGRESRPGANVLTF. The CDR3 DNA reads as TGTGCTAGCAGCTTAGGGAGGGAGTCGAGGCCTGGGGCCAACGTCCTGACTTTC.

The V call is TRBV19, the J call TRBJ1-1; D uncertain. V shed 2 bases and J shed 0 bases, with 4 bases lying between them. CDR1 and CDR2 from the germline V gene are LNHDA and SQIVND (reference sequence). The CDR3 totals 13 residues. The CDR3 region is CASSISVNTEAFF. In nucleotides, the CDR3 is TGTGCCAGTAGTATATCGGTGAACACTGAAGCTTTCTTT.

The chain couples TRBV5-1 to TRBJ1-1; D perhaps matches TRBD1 (5 bases). The CDR3 contains 15 residues. Trimming took 4 bases from V and 4 from J, leaving 17 bases between them. Germline V lookup: CDR1 SGHRS, CDR2 YFSETQ. The CDR3 loop is CASSLSSGPGTEAFF. CDR3 nucleotides: TGCGCCAGCAGCCTTTCTTCAGGGCCGGGCACTGAAGCTTTCTTT.

The chain has TRBV5-1 and TRBJ2-7; 10 bases agree with TRBD1. With V trimmed by 4 bases and J by 5 bases, 12 bases remained unmatched. Germline assignment: CDR1 SGHRS and CDR2 YFSETQ. The CDR3 has 16 amino acids. CDR3 coding DNA: TGCGCCAGCAGCCCGGGAACAGGACAGGGGGTCAACGAGCAGTACTTC. Amino acids: CASSPGTGQGVNEQYF. The whole variable domain, remainder taken from reference TRBV5-1 and TRBJ2-7, is KAGVTQTPRYLIKTRGQQVTLSCSPISGHRSVSWYQQTPGQGLQFLFEYFSETQRNKGNFPGRFSGRQFSNSRSEMNVSTLELGDSALYLCASSPGTGQGVNEQYFGPGTRLTVT.

The rearrangement joins TRBV29-1 to TRBJ2-5, with D possibly TRBD2 on 7 matching bases. The V and J ends lost 4 bases and 6 bases respectively, with 12 bases between them. Germline values: CDR1 SQVTM, CDR2 ANQGSEA. The CDR3 has 12 amino acids. CDR3: CSVAGGGKTQYF. For the CDR3, the DNA is TGCAGCGTTGCGGGGGGCGGGAAGACCCAGTACTTC.

This clone has a single count. The CDR3 loop is CAWADRGDQPQHF. The CDR3 nucleotides read TGTGCCTGGGCGGACAGGGGGGATCAGCCCCAGCATTTT. The gene calls are TRBV30 and TRBJ1-5; 10 bases align to TRBD1. Germline CDR1 reads GTSNPN; CDR2 reads SVGIG (reference sequence). The V and J ends lost 5 bases and 5 bases, in that order; junction bases with no gene match: 3. This CDR3 is built from 13 residues.

The genes are TRBV2 and TRBJ1-6, with D possibly being TRBD1 (6 bases). Trimming took 1 base from V and 10 from J, leaving 11 bases between them. CDR1 is SNHLY and CDR2 is FYNNEI in the germline V gene. This CDR3 has 14 amino acids. The CDR3 is CASSEGTASSPLHF. The CDR3 DNA sequence: TGTGCCAGCAGTGAAGGGACAGCTTCCTCACCCCTCCACTTT.

This clone appeared once. The CDR3 DNA sequence: TGTGCCAGTAGTTCTCTTAGCAATCAGCCCCAGCATTTT. It specifies CASSSLSNQPQHF. The V gene is TRBV19, the J gene TRBJ1-5; D remains unclear. V was trimmed by 5 bases and J by 0 bases, leaving 5 bases between them. Per the germline V gene, CDR1 is LNHDA and CDR2 is SQIVND (reference sequence). The CDR3 covers 13 residues.

This clone showed up just once. The chain employs TRBV2 and TRBJ1-4; TRBD1 is a possible D gene (5 bases). CDR1 SNHLY and CDR2 FYNNEI come from the germline V gene. The V end lost 6 bases, the J end lost 8 bases, and 19 bases lay between the germline ends. The CDR3 has 15 amino acids. CDR3 nucleotides: TGTGCCAGCAGGGTCCGGTCGGACACCGGGGAAAAACTGTTTTTT. It translates to CASRVRSDTGEKLFF.

This chain uses TRBV19 with TRBJ1-4, with a tentative D call TRBD1 (5 bases). The CDR3 runs to 15 residues. Trimming shortened V by 1 base and J by 5 bases, and 11 bases separated the two germline ends. Germline CDR1 and CDR2: LNHDA and SQIVND (reference sequence). The CDR3 coding sequence is TGTGCCAGTAGTATAGGGGGGACGGAGAATGAAAAACTGTTTTTT. This encodes CASSIGGTENEKLFF.

V gene TRBV5-4 combines with J gene TRBJ1-2; D is unclear. This CDR3 comprises 14 residues. V lost 1 base and J 3 bases, leaving 10 bases between the germline ends. The germline V gene encodes CDR1 SGHNT and CDR2 YYREEE (reference sequence). CDR3 DNA sequence: TGTGCCAGCAGCTTGAGCCAGGCGGACTATGGCTACACCTTC. Amino acid sequence: CASSLSQADYGYTF.

This chain connects TRBV5-1 to TRBJ1-1; 8 bases are a match to TRBD1. V shed 6 bases, J shed 0 bases, and the junction held 4 bases outside the gene matches. Germline CDR1 and CDR2: SGHRS and YFSETQ. This CDR3 contains 14 residues. The CDR3 sequence is CASIGGQVNTEAFF. As DNA, the CDR3 is TGCGCCAGCATTGGGGGACAGGTGAACACTGAAGCTTTCTTT.

This rearrangement joins TRBV5-5 to TRBJ2-5; 7 positions agree with TRBD1. This CDR3 contains 15 residues. V trimming: 7 bases; J trimming: 0 bases; junction bases outside the gene matches: 9. CDR1 and CDR2 (germline): SGHKS, YYEKEE (reference sequence). The CDR3, as DNA: TGTGCCAGCCTTGAACAGGGGTACTACCAAGAGACCCAGTACTTC. It encodes CASLEQGYYQETQYF.

The J gene is TRBJ1-3, the V gene TRBV6-5; D gene ambiguous. The germline CDR1 and CDR2 sequences are MNHEY and SVGAGI. The germline V and J ends were trimmed by 2 bases and 0 bases, with 11 bases remaining between them. The CDR3 extends over 16 amino acids. CDR3 DNA: TGTGCCAGCAGTTACGGTTCTCCCCTCTCTGGAAACACCATATATTTT. Translation gives CASSYGSPLSGNTIYF.

The chain uses TRBV5-1 and TRBJ1-1, with D perhaps TRBD1 (5 bases). Germline V lookup: CDR1 SGHRS, CDR2 YFSETQ. The CDR3 contains 14 residues. V was trimmed by 2 bases and J by 4 bases, leaving 12 bases between them. The CDR3 loop reads CASSFGGDGTEAFF. The CDR3, as DNA: TGCGCCAGCAGCTTTGGGGGGGATGGCACTGAAGCTTTCTTT.

The chain joins TRBV7-3 to TRBJ1-5, with D unclear. The germline V and J ends were trimmed by 8 bases and 3 bases, with 20 bases remaining between them. Germline V CDR1 and CDR2: SGHTA, FQGTGA. This CDR3 has 16 residues. CDR3 coding DNA: TGTGCCAGCTCCAATCATCTGGCCAGGCACAATCAGCCCCAGCATTTT. Residues: CASSNHLARHNQPQHF.